Sequencing of this T cell receptor beta chain was carried out in a study of T cell responses to AZD1222 COVID-19 vaccine (dated by TCRdb to 2020 to 2022). Looking at the study overall: AZD1222 recipients with second doses at about 4 weeks or about 12 weeks were pooled, because spike-specific TCR depth and breadth did not differ between schedules. A total of 233 trial participants underwent TCR sequencing, of whom nearly 210 received two doses of AZD1222 and approximately 25 received two doses of the MenACWY control vaccine. Trial participants were enrolled into age subgroups of 18-55, 56-69 and 70-plus years, which contained about 150, 28 and 57 TCR-sequenced participants, respectively.

Including cysteine and phenylalanine, the CDR3 has 16 amino acids. Only the CDR3 DNA stays, 48 bases, in frame from base 1. V and J are truncated by 0 bases and 3 bases respectively, leaving an intervening sequence of 11 bases. CDR1 and CDR2 were assigned from the germline V gene as MNHEY and SVGAGI. In light of the paper, this sample's time point label describes: baseline before first vaccination. The vaccinee samples were drawn from two UK trials, COV001 and COV002, one of which was a single-blind randomized controlled phase 2/3 trial testing AZD1222 (ChAdOx1 nCoV-19) in healthy adults. Trial participant PBMC samples were collected at day 0 and day 28 after the second dose for TCRbeta chain sequencing. The paper as a whole reports these results and caveats: After two AZD1222 doses, spike-specific TCR breadth and depth were significantly higher than at day 0 and than in MenACWY recipients. Nearly half of unique spike-specific TCRs reportedly recognized epitopes outside regions mutated in the B.1.351 and B.1.1.7 variants. Conclusions about previously exposed vaccinees are limited, since just six or seven AZD1222 recipients were seropositive for SARS-CoV-2 at baseline. Because no day 14 peak-response samples were available, repertoires were characterized only after the peak T cell response. Participants were mostly white British, with more females than males. The authors suggested clonal diversity may have been underestimated. In the small 56-69-year group, the increase in depth fell short of significance, most likely because of low power. CD4 TCRs associated with the vaccine covered the entire spike protein, and the dominant responses were in regions 160-218 and 743-854.

Worth noting for this clone: What antigen it recognizes has not been identified. It has no much larger one-base neighbor in the sample; base qualities were not kept.

The CDR3 regions of human TCRbeta chains were subjected to immunosequencing. The paper's data handling went like this. TCRs in the repertoires were matched against a reference library of SARS-CoV-2-specific TCRs that had been generated with the MIRA antigen-specificity platform. Breadth was defined as the fraction of unique TCRs that were SARS-CoV-2-associated, and depth was defined as the fraction of total T cells that were SARS-CoV-2-associated. Using the MIRA data, each spike-specific TCR was assigned both to the spike region to which the TCR was reactive and to a CD4 or CD8 class. Log10-transformed breadth and depth values were compared by one-way ANOVA with Sidak's multiple comparisons tests. TCRdb stores this immuneACCESS table with in-frame sequences only. Part of the clones is absent; in the studies checked, under half of the shortfall reflects unresolved V genes, and no reason is known for the rest. For V, J and clone size, that table is used; D and trimming come from the DNA. The sample contains 150,000 to 180,000 clones, around 90% of them found a single time. The ten largest clonotypes hold approximately 3.1% of the sample.

The sample consisted of peripheral blood, taken on day 0 of AZD1222 vaccination. The sequence links TRBV6-5 to TRBJ2-2, with the D gene too uncertain to name. The receptor was isolated from an adult in good health. The CDR3 has the sequence CASSYSKRLDTGELFF. The DNA is as follows: TGTGCCAGCAGTTACTCGAAGAGGTTGGACACCGGGGAGCTGTTTTTT.